The T cell receptor (beta chain) described here comes from a study of T-cell reconstitution after alpha-beta-depleted transplantation in children. During its preparation, the TCRbeta library received unique molecular identifiers. TCRdb used MiXCR to reprocess the PCR reads, holding one entry per CDR3 protein. The sample contains around 92,000 distinct CDR3 sequences, 10% to 15% of which appear only once. The CDR3 contains 16 residues. Unmatched junction bases numbered 9, after V lost 4 bases and J lost 2 bases. Per the germline V gene, CDR1 is SGHNT and CDR2 is YYREEE (reference sequence). This clonotype was picked up a small number of times.

This clonotype was sampled from a human donor who donated a stem cell graft to a child with inherited bone marrow failure. The material was PBMCs from the stem cell graft donor, obtained from the stem cell graft. V and J are TRBV5-4 and TRBJ2-3; 8 nucleotides line up with TRBD1. CDR3 in amino acids: CASSQFRTGNTDTQYF. The CDR3 DNA is TGTGCCAGCAGCCAATTTCGGACAGGGAACACAGATACGCAGTATTTT.